This TCR beta chain comes out of a study of blood T cell repertoires in COVID-19. Study at large: COVID-19 samples collected from the United States, Italy and Spain covered acute and convalescent phases. PBMCs, B-cell-depleted T cells, or T cells were the source of the cDNA or gDNA that made up the material.

Between the trimmed V and J ends, which lost 3 bases and 4 bases, there was a span of 4 bases. There are 11 residues in the CDR3. Germline lookup yields CDR1 GTSNPN and CDR2 SVGIG (reference sequence). Original analysis: Amplifying reference gene primers gave estimates of nucleated cell counts. Using immunoSEQ multiplex PCR, the repertoire was profiled, and TCRdb retains in-frame clones only, with some absent. V and J calls plus clone size are reproduced from that table; the DNA served to infer D and trimming. Among 50,000 to 70,000 clones, 60% to 85% were seen once, and the ten largest hold approximately 4.9%.

The receptor's source is a human donor in a cohort sampled during active COVID-19. The chain couples TRBV30 to TRBJ1-3; D is unresolved. Sequencing was carried out using peripheral blood. This CDR3 is CAWRAGNTIYF. Here the CDR3 DNA reads TGTGCCTGGAGGGCCGGAAACACCATATATTTT.